This T cell receptor beta chain derives from a study of PD-L1 blockade in urothelial cancer. Study information: Atezolizumab (1,200 mg intravenously every 3 weeks) began at some point between 2014 and 2015 for patients. Blood analysis took place 3 weeks (second dose) and 6 weeks after treatment start. Blood samples had a median of around 150,000 T cells. Regarding the study as a whole: Tumor-associated clones in the blood of durable-benefit patients grew more at 3 weeks.

Regarding this clone: Its specificity is unknown.

V shed 4 bases and J shed 0 bases, with 7 bases lying between them. The germline V gene has CDR1 SGHDT and CDR2 YYEEEE. The CDR3 totals 13 residues. Some clones are missing from TCRdb's copy, which holds only in-frame ones; the method was immunoSEQ multiplex PCR. Of about 74,000 clones in the sample, around 80% were seen once. The starting material was PBMCs, obtained around atezolizumab (anti-PD-L1) treatment. The V and J genes are TRBV5-6 and TRBJ2-5; D not certain. The receptor was derived from a man between 65 and 85 years old with urothelial cancer. The CDR3 region is CASSVAYQETQYF. CDR3 nucleotide sequence: TGTGCCAGCAGCGTGGCGTACCAAGAGACCCAGTACTTC.